These 17 T cell receptor beta chains share one sample of origin, sequenced in a study of tumor and adjacent non-tumor tissue in lung cancer. The template was RNA from unsorted bulk tissue. The library came from three nested PCR rounds adapted from ARM-PCR protocols. TCRdb used MiXCR to reprocess the multiplex PCR reads, holding one entry per CDR3 protein. Of roughly 120,000 distinct CDR3 sequences listed, roughly 80% are singletons. Sequenced input: lung tumor tissue. These receptors came from a woman aged 55-70 years with non-small cell lung cancer.

Concerning this clonotype itself: This sequence may be a read error, since a much larger clone differs from it by one base. The J gene is TRBJ1-1, the V gene TRBV6-1; TRBD1 might be the D (5 bases). The CDR3 loop spans 13 amino acids. Germline loops: CDR1 MNHNS, CDR2 SASEGT. As DNA, the CDR3 is TGTGCCATCAGTGGGGACCGAGACACTGAAGCTTTCTTT. Amino acids: CAISGDRDTEAFF.

On this clonotype itself: The CDR3 carries no conserved terminal phenylalanine or tryptophan, so it likely arises from a read error. V usage is TRBV29-1 and J usage is TRBJ1-1; maybe TRBD1 (5 bases). This CDR3 spans 14 amino acids. CDR1 and CDR2 (germline): SQVTM, ANQGSEA. V was pared by 4 bases and J by 3 bases, with 15 bases between. CDR3 DNA: TGCAGCGTTGGTGAGGGGACGTCGTACACTGAAGCTTTCATT. Its translation: CSVGEGTSYTEAFI.

This clonotype was observed a single time. This rearrangement joins TRBV18 to TRBJ1-1; D is perhaps TRBD1 (5 bases). Germline CDR1 KGHSH, CDR2 LQKENI. CDR3 size: 14 residues. The V end was cut by 4 bases, the J end by 4 bases, with 13 bases between. CDR3 in amino acids: CASSRTGDRTEAFF. The CDR3 region has the DNA TGTGCCAGCTCACGTACGGGGGACCGCACTGAAGCTTTCTTT.

The V gene is TRBV11-3, the J gene TRBJ1-2; a possible D gene is TRBD1 (5 bases). V was clipped by 5 bases and J by 12 bases, with 16 bases between them. Germline V lookup: CDR1 SGHNT, CDR2 YENEEA. The CDR3 consists of 12 residues. The DNA of the CDR3 is TGTGCCAGCAGCCTGGGGGACGGAGACCACACCTTC. Its protein product is CASSLGDGDHTF.

This clonotype was seen ten or more times. The rearrangement uses TRBV20-1 and TRBJ1-6, with D tentatively TRBD1 (5 bases). V lost 5 bases to trimming and J lost 3 bases, with 26 bases between them. Germline V gene lookup returns CDR1 DFQATT and CDR2 SNEGSKA (reference sequence). The CDR3 runs to 19 residues. The CDR3 protein is CSAFAGPAGSEVYNSPLHF. CDR3 DNA: TGCAGTGCTTTCGCGGGGCCCGCCGGTTCGGAGGTCTATAATTCACCCCTCCACTTT.

This clonotype has only a few counts. One base away lies a much larger clone, so this may be a sequencing read error. The chain combines TRBV6-6 with TRBJ2-3; D is tentatively TRBD1 or TRBD2 (6 bases each). Per the germline V gene, CDR1 is MNHNY and CDR2 is SVGAGI (reference sequence). This CDR3 region has 13 residues. CDR3 amino acids: CASGPRGADMQYF. Here the CDR3 DNA reads TGTGCCTCCGGGCCTAGGGGGGCAGATATGCAGTATTTT.

About this clonotype itself: One end of the junction varies from germline; a read error may be responsible. The V call is TRBV20-1, the J call TRBJ2-1, with D unclear. The CDR3 is 13 amino acids. CDR1 DFQATT and CDR2 SNEGSKA come from the germline V gene (reference sequence). CDR3 bases: TGCAGTGTTAGAGCTCATATGAATAGTGTGCAGTTCTTC. This sequence encodes CSVRAHMNSVQFF.

Comment on this clonotype: No DNA is shown, since the ends of the CDR3 on it are uncertain; the CDR3 is the one TCRdb lists. V gene TRBV4-3 combines with J gene TRBJ2-1; the tabulated D call, TRBD1, remains unverified against the DNA. The CDR3 is 14 amino acids in total, end residues counted. Germline lookup yields CDR1 LGHNA and CDR2 YSLEER. The CDR3 region is CASSKWGGGNEQFF.

This clonotype was seen at least ten times. The chain employs TRBV6-1 and TRBJ1-6, with D maybe TRBD1 (6 bases). V shed 3 bases and J shed 6 bases, with 6 bases lying between them. This CDR3 region has 13 residues. Per germline, CDR1 MNHNS and CDR2 SASEGT. This CDR3 reads CASSEGANSPLHF. The CDR3 DNA sequence: TGTGCCAGCAGTGAGGGGGCTAATTCACCCCTCCACTTT.

On this clonotype: The final CDR3 position lacks the conserved phenylalanine or tryptophan, pointing to a likely read error. This sequence joins TRBV6-2 or TRBV6-3 and TRBJ2-1; perhaps D is TRBD1 or TRBD2 (5 bases each). The germline gives CDR1 MNHEY, CDR2 SVGEGT. This CDR3 region has 13 residues. The V end lost 9 bases, the J end lost 9 bases, and 18 bases lay between the germline ends. In DNA form, the CDR3 reads TGTGCCAGTTATTACTCCCAGGGAGTTGAGCAGTTCTTG. Amino acids: CASYYSQGVEQFL.

This rearrangement joins TRBV10-3 to TRBJ2-1; no definite D call. CDR3 length: 15 residues. CDR1 is ENHRY and CDR2 is SYGVKD in the germline V gene. V lost 7 bases to trimming and J lost 7 bases, with 20 bases between them. The DNA of the CDR3 is TGTGCCATCAATGAAACTCGCGACTTGCGGAATGAGCAGTTCTTC. Amino acids: CAINETRDLRNEQFF.

This sequence joins TRBV20-1 and TRBJ2-7, with 15 bases lining up with TRBD2. V dropped 3 bases and J dropped 7; count of bases not matched to a gene: 7. The CDR3 totals 15 residues. Germline V gene lookup returns CDR1 DFQATT and CDR2 SNEGSKA (reference sequence). Written as DNA, the CDR3 is TGCAGTGCTAGTCCCGGGACTAGCGGGAGGTATGAGCAGTACTTC. It translates to CSASPGTSGRYEQYF.

Details on this clonotype: This clone may be a read error of a much larger clone one base away. This CDR3 reads CANSLSPGNTIYF. DNA for the CDR3: TGTGCCAACAGCTTATCCCCTGGAAACACCATATATTTT. The chain couples TRBV7-2 to TRBJ1-3; D remains ambiguous. Germline CDR1 reads SGHTA; CDR2 reads FQGNSA. CDR3 size: 13 residues.

Comment on this clonotype: The junction shows a germline mismatch at one end, possibly a read error. The V call is TRBV6-6, the J call TRBJ2-5; a possible D gene is TRBD2 (5 bases). This CDR3 has 13 amino acids. Germline-derived CDR1 and CDR2 are MNHNY and SVGAGI (reference sequence). The CDR3 DNA reads as TGTGCCAGCAGTCGAGGGCTTGAAGAGGCCCAGTACTTC. Translation: CASSRGLEEAQYF.

Remarks on this clonotype: It may be a read error: a sequence one base away is much more abundant. The chain joins TRBV13 to TRBJ2-7; 8 nucleotides line up with TRBD2. Germline V gene lookup returns CDR1 PRHDT and CDR2 FYEKMQ (reference sequence). The CDR3 sequence is 16 residues long. Here the CDR3 reads CASSLLKAGAKREEYF. CDR3 coding DNA: TGTGCCAGCAGCCTCCTAAAAGCGGGGGCGAAACGCGAGGAGTACTTC. The whole variable domain, remainder taken from reference TRBV13 and TRBJ2-7, is AAGVIQSPRHLIKEKRETATLKCYPIPRHDTVYWYQQGPGQDPQFLISFYEKMQSDKGSIPDRFSAQQFSDYHSELNMSSLELGDSALYFCASSLLKAGAKREEYFGPGTRLTVT.

With regard to this clonotype: Just one base apart from a much larger clone, this may be a read error. The rearrangement uses TRBV20-1 and TRBJ1-4, with a weak D call TRBD1 (5 bases). The germline CDR1 and CDR2 sequences are DFQATT and SNEGSKA (reference sequence). This CDR3 is built from 13 residues. CDR3 sequence reads: CSALRDGNEILFF. The CDR3 nucleotides are TGCAGTGCTCTACGGGACGGGAATGAAATACTGTTTTTT.

In the case of this clonotype: Given a much more abundant clone one base away, this may be a read error. The V call is TRBV4-3, the J call TRBJ2-7, with D possibly being TRBD1 or TRBD2 (5 bases each). The CDR3 is 13 amino acids. The V gene lost 0 bases and the J gene lost 2 bases, with 5 bases spanning the gap. The germline V gene encodes CDR1 LGHNA and CDR2 YSLEER. The CDR3 reads CASSQEGAYEQYF. The CDR3 coding sequence is TGCGCCAGCAGCCAAGAGGGGGCCTACGAGCAGTACTTC.